The 2 T cell receptor beta chains given below trace back to one sample, sequenced in a study of blood T cell repertoires in COVID-19. Repertoires were generated with immunoSEQ multiplex PCR, while TCRdb's copy carries only in-frame clones and drops some. The sample holds 250,000 to 300,000 clones; under 90% are singletons and the top ten take 2.5% to 3%. Sequencing input: peripheral blood. The receptors derive from a woman aged 60-75 years with active or convalescent COVID-19.

This chain connects TRBV18 to TRBJ2-7, with a possible D match to TRBD2 (5 bases). Germline V CDR1 and CDR2: KGHSH, LQKENI. The CDR3 runs to 15 residues. With 2 bases removed from V and 6 bases from J, the gap between germline ends came to 17 bases. CDR3 sequence: CASSPGLAAWSEQYF. In DNA, the CDR3 is TGTGCCAGCTCACCAGGACTCGCGGCTTGGTCCGAGCAGTACTTC.

V gene TRBV2 combines with J gene TRBJ1-2, with TRBD1 matching 8 bases. V dropped 6 bases and J dropped 4; count of bases not matched to a gene: 4. Germline values: CDR1 SNHLY, CDR2 FYNNEI. The CDR3 is 13 amino acids. CDR3 residues: CASSLDRVYGYTF. In DNA form, the CDR3 reads TGTGCCAGCAGCCTGGACAGGGTCTATGGCTACACCTTC.